This TCR beta chain was captured in a study of cytomegalovirus exposure and HLA in healthy donors. Whole-study findings and limits: Analyses of presence/absence relied on an assumption of roughly uniform sequencing depth across donors.

J lost 13 bases, V lost 4 bases, and 4 bases had no gene match. CDR1 SGHTA and CDR2 FQGNSA come from the germline V gene. This CDR3 has 12 amino acids. PCR used 60 Vbeta primers and 13 Jbeta primers. The data were produced by immunoSEQ multiplex PCR, yet TCRdb's version contains in-frame clones alone and is incomplete. The sample yields roughly 45,000 clones, about 60% seen once. A note on this clone: Its target is unknown.

The TCR was taken from a human donor in good health. The sequencing sample was made of PBMCs. The J gene is TRBJ1-6, the V gene TRBV7-2, with TRBD1 matching 7 bases. CDR3 coding DNA: TGTGCCAGCAGCTCGCGGACAGGCCCCCTCCACTTT. Amino acid sequence: CASSSRTGPLHF.